Here is one TCR beta chain with its context. Germline CDR1 SGHNT, CDR2 YENEEA. The CDR3 has 14 amino acids. The V gene lost 1 base and the J gene lost 3 bases, with 10 bases spanning the gap. The data were taken from a study of cytomegalovirus exposure and HLA in healthy donors. Background on the study: Researchers previously reported finding 90 million to 130 million unique TCR beta sequences from roughly 170 million T cells.

Amplification used 60 Vbeta primers and 13 Jbeta primers. The repertoire was sequenced with immunoSEQ multiplex PCR; TCRdb's copy has only in-frame clones and lacks some. The sample yields approximately 180,000 clones, just over 75% seen once. The J gene is TRBJ2-7, the V gene TRBV11-3; a possible D gene is TRBD2 (6 bases). The sequence came from a woman aged 25 to 39 in good health and CMV-seropositive. Material for sequencing was PBMCs. CDR3 DNA sequence: TGTGCCAGCAGCTTAGGGGACGGGAGCTACGAGCAGTACTTC. This gives the protein CASSLGDGSYEQYF.